The rows below give T cell receptor beta chains drawn from one sample of a study of T-cell memory formation after mild COVID-19. TCRdb re-analysed the 5' RACE reads in MiXCR, keeping a single row per CDR3 protein. In the table there are tens of thousands of distinct CDR3 sequences, roughly 17% of which are singletons. Specimen: PBMCs or a T cell subset sorted from them (not recorded which). Receptors originate from an adult woman who had mild COVID-19 (a few samples of this study predate the infection). Cell type and time point are not known. Both conserved end residues are part of each CDR3. The order of the fields is V gene, J gene, clone size, D gene, CDR3 protein, CDR3 DNA. A D gene is named only where the DNA matches it firmly. The listing skips clone size in some rows; elsewhere it reads once, few, many or a size class.

TRBV7-9	TRBJ2-5	few	-	CASSASRGIRKETQYF	TGTGCCAGCAGCGCGTCGCGCGGGATACGGAAAGAGACCCAGTACTTC
TRBV25-1	TRBJ2-1	few	-	CASSGDGYNEQFF	TGTGCCAGCAGTGGGGACGGCTACAATGAGCAGTTCTTC
TRBV11-1	TRBJ2-7	-	-	CASSFGQTYEQYF	TGTGCCAGCAGCTTTGGTCAGACCTACGAGCAGTACTTC
TRBV7-9	TRBJ2-1	many	TRBD2	CASSQAGGASYNEQFF	TGTGCCAGCAGCCAAGCGGGGGGAGCCTCCTACAATGAGCAGTTCTTC
TRBV4-1	TRBJ1-5	-	TRBD1	CASSQDRTGGQTQHF	TGCGCCAGCAGCCAAGATAGGACAGGTGGTCAGACCCAGCATTTT
TRBV5-5	TRBJ2-7	few	TRBD2	CASSATSGDLHEQYF	TGTGCCAGCAGCGCGACTAGCGGGGACTTACACGAGCAGTACTTC
TRBV20-1	TRBJ2-1	-	TRBD2	CSARGRETSYNEQFF	TGCAGTGCTAGAGGGCGGGAGACGTCCTACAATGAGCAGTTCTTC
TRBV5-1	TRBJ2-7	many	-	CASSLSTTSYEQYF	TGCGCCAGCAGCTTGAGTACGACCTCCTACGAGCAGTACTTC
TRBV9	TRBJ1-1	-	TRBD1	CASSADLTGGPTEAFF	TGTGCCAGCAGCGCCGACCTGACAGGGGGCCCCACTGAAGCTTTCTTT
TRBV6-1	TRBJ2-7	few	TRBD2	CASIYNSGRGYEQYF	TGTGCCAGCATTTACAATAGCGGGAGAGGGTACGAGCAGTACTTC
TRBV7-3	TRBJ2-1	few	-	CASSLTSGYSYNEQFF	TGTGCCAGCAGCTTAACGAGCGGGTACTCCTACAATGAGCAGTTCTTC
TRBV5-1	TRBJ2-1	few	TRBD2	CASSLDSGQAGGYNEQFF	TGCGCCAGCAGCTTGGACTCGGGTCAAGCGGGGGGATACAATGAGCAGTTCTTC
TRBV30	TRBJ2-7	-	TRBD1	CAWSRQGWEQYF	TGTGCCTGGAGCCGACAGGGATGGGAGCAGTACTTC
TRBV7-9	TRBJ2-4	-	-	CASSLGLGEPLAKNIQYF	TGTGCCAGCAGCTTAGGTCTTGGGGAACCTTTAGCCAAAAACATTCAGTACTTC
TRBV10-3	TRBJ2-7	few	TRBD1	CAISEPGTGTYEQYF	TGTGCCATCAGTGAGCCCGGGACAGGGACCTACGAGCAGTACTTC
TRBV24-1	TRBJ2-7	few	TRBD2	CATRSGSSYEQYF	TGTGCCACCCGGAGCGGGAGCTCCTACGAGCAGTACTTC
TRBV7-8	TRBJ2-2	few	-	CASSLGVGGTRIGELFF	TGTGCCAGCAGCTTAGGCGTAGGAGGGACACGGATCGGGGAGCTGTTTTTT
TRBV5-1	TRBJ2-3	-	-	CASSLAYITEPTDTQYF	TGCGCCAGCAGCTTGGCCTACATAACAGAACCCACAGATACGCAGTATTTT
TRBV4-3	TRBJ2-7	-	-	CASSQEGDSSYEQYF	TGCGCCAGCAGCCAAGAAGGAGACAGTTCCTACGAGCAGTACTTC
TRBV3-1	TRBJ1-1	-	-	CASSQGWGSTEAFF	TGTGCCAGCAGCCAAGGATGGGGGAGCACTGAAGCTTTCTTT
TRBV5-6	TRBJ1-2	many	-	CASSLIPGSSYGYTF	TGTGCCAGCAGCTTAATTCCGGGGTCCTCCTATGGCTACACCTTC
TRBV5-1	TRBJ1-1	-	-	CASSLVGVTEAFF	TGCGCCAGCAGCCTGGTGGGTGTCACTGAAGCTTTCTTT
TRBV3-1	TRBJ2-3	few	TRBD2	CAAGVTSVPATDTQYF	TGTGCAGCGGGGGTTACTAGCGTCCCAGCCACAGATACGCAGTATTTT
TRBV29-1	TRBJ2-3	many	-	CSVEGLLAVDTQYF	TGCAGCGTTGAAGGGTTACTCGCGGTGGATACGCAGTATTTT
TRBV9	TRBJ2-3	-	-	CASGLPDTQYF	TGTGCCAGCGGGCTCCCAGATACGCAGTATTTT
TRBV7-9	TRBJ1-1	-	-	CASSPESRNTEAFF	TGTGCCAGCAGCCCAGAGAGTAGGAACACTGAAGCTTTCTTT
TRBV6-1	TRBJ2-7	once	-	CASSERQSPYEQYF	TGTGCCAGCAGTGAAAGGCAGAGTCCCTACGAGCAGTACTTC
TRBV12-3/TRBV12-4	TRBJ2-5	few	-	CASSLQRGETQYF	TGTGCCAGCAGTTTGCAGAGGGGAGAGACCCAGTACTTC
TRBV13	TRBJ2-7	few	-	CASSLGQGISSYEQYF	TGTGCCAGCAGCTTAGGCCAGGGGATTTCCTCCTACGAGCAGTACTTC
TRBV7-8	TRBJ2-2	-	TRBD1	CASSFWTGNTGELFF	TGTGCCAGCAGCTTCTGGACAGGGAACACCGGGGAGCTGTTTTTT
TRBV29-1	TRBJ2-2	few	-	CSVQKNTGTGELFF	TGCAGCGTACAAAAAAATACAGGGACCGGGGAGCTGTTTTTT
TRBV4-1	TRBJ1-5	-	-	CASSQGFNQPQHF	TGCGCCAGCAGCCAGGGATTCAATCAGCCCCAGCATTTT
TRBV27	TRBJ2-1	few	-	CASSLLWGSYNEQFF	TGTGCCAGCAGTTTATTGTGGGGGTCCTACAATGAGCAGTTCTTC
TRBV21-1	TRBJ1-5	few	-	CASSKAWTGDQPQHF	TGTGCCAGCAGCAAAGCCTGGACAGGGGATCAGCCCCAGCATTTT
TRBV6-5	TRBJ2-7	-	TRBD1	CASSYAGTGTYEQYF	TGTGCCAGCAGTTACGCCGGGACAGGGACCTACGAGCAGTACTTC
TRBV9	TRBJ2-1	-	TRBD1	CASSANRDRVSPEQFF	TGTGCCAGCAGCGCAAACCGGGACAGGGTTAGCCCTGAGCAGTTCTTC
TRBV6-2/TRBV6-3	TRBJ2-7	few	-	CASTPAPRTASSYEQYF	TGTGCCAGCACTCCAGCCCCCCGGACAGCGAGCTCCTACGAGCAGTACTTC
TRBV5-1	TRBJ2-1	-	-	CASSLIWGSYNEQFF	TGCGCCAGCAGCTTGATATGGGGCTCCTACAATGAGCAGTTCTTC